The 32 T cell receptor beta chains presented below share a single source sample, sequenced in a study of immune evolution from preneoplasia to lung adenocarcinoma. Profiled with immunoSEQ multiplex PCR; TCRdb holds only in-frame clones, not every one. The repertoire holds around 13,000 clones, with 80% as singletons. Sequenced sample: FFPE minimally invasive lung adenocarcinoma tissue. The receptors shown here come from a person aged 65 to 85 with lung adenocarcinoma.

This clone appeared a few times. The chain combines TRBV29-1 with TRBJ1-4; 7 bases are shared with TRBD1. The CDR3 contains 13 residues. Germline CDR1 SQVTM, CDR2 ANQGSEA. V was pared by 7 bases and J by 3 bases, with 5 bases of the junction left unmatched. The CDR3 DNA is TGCAGCGCTAAGACAGGGTCTAATGAAAAACTGTTTTTT. Protein product: CSAKTGSNEKLFF.

This clone occurred once. J is TRBJ1-1 and V is TRBV6-1; 10 nucleotides agree with TRBD1. The V segment lost 3 bases and the J segment 4 bases; nucleotides outside the gene matches: 8. The CDR3 loop spans 16 amino acids. The germline V gene encodes CDR1 MNHNS and CDR2 SASEGT. CDR3 residues: CASSEGQGRLGTEAFF. As DNA, the CDR3 is TGTGCCAGCAGTGAGGGACAGGGGAGGTTAGGCACTGAAGCTTTCTTT.

The J gene is TRBJ2-7, the V gene TRBV28; D call uncertain. This CDR3 comprises 11 residues. Trimming removed 9 bases from V and 5 bases from J, with 11 bases in between. Germline V gene data show CDR1 as MDHEN and CDR2 as SYDVKM. The CDR3 bases are TGTGCCAGTGGACCCTTGGACGAGCAGTACTTC. Encoded protein: CASGPLDEQYF.

The V and J genes are TRBV4-1 and TRBJ1-5, with D hard to call. Germline assignment: CDR1 MGHRA and CDR2 YSYEKL. V was trimmed by 4 bases and J by 1 base, leaving 11 bases between them. The CDR3 consists of 15 residues. DNA for the CDR3: TGCGCCAGCAGCCCCATAGAAACGAGCAATCAGCCCCAGCATTTT. The encoded protein is CASSPIETSNQPQHF.

The chain is built from TRBV19 and TRBJ1-5; 7 nucleotides line up with TRBD1. The CDR3 is 14 residues long. Germline V CDR1 and CDR2: LNHDA, SQIVND (reference sequence). Unmatched junction bases numbered 5, after V lost 6 bases and J lost 3 bases. The CDR3 DNA reads as TGTGCCAGTAGCCGGGACAGTTACAATCAGCCCCAGCATTTT. Amino acids: CASSRDSYNQPQHF.

This clone was found once. The chain is built from TRBV25-1 and TRBJ1-2; D is unclear. Trimming removed 5 bases at V and 2 bases at J, with 6 bases between. Germline V lookup: CDR1 MGHDK, CDR2 SYGVNS. This CDR3 is 12 amino acids long. The CDR3 coding sequence is TGTGCCAGCAGTAAAGGGAACTATGGCTACACCTTC. Amino acids: CASSKGNYGYTF.

The V gene is TRBV18, the J gene TRBJ2-5; no reliable D call. CDR1 KGHSH and CDR2 LQKENI come from the germline V gene. CDR3 length equals 13 residues. The V end lost 6 bases, the J end lost 5 bases, and 13 bases lay between the germline ends. CDR3 DNA: TGTGCCAGCTCGTTGGGTCCCCAGGAGACCCAGTACTTC. Residues: CASSLGPQETQYF.

The rearrangement joins TRBV6-1 to TRBJ2-7; D remains unclear. The V gene's germline CDR1 is MNHNS and CDR2 SASEGT. This CDR3 region has 13 residues. V lost 3 bases, J lost 4 bases, and 10 bases lay in between. The CDR3 sequence: CASSDPWAYEQYF. CDR3 bases: TGTGCCAGCAGTGATCCTTGGGCTTACGAGCAGTACTTC.

The chain carries TRBV19 and TRBJ2-2, with D hard to call. This CDR3 spans 16 amino acids. The V gene's germline CDR1 is LNHDA and CDR2 SQIVND (reference sequence). Trimming stripped 5 bases from V and 0 bases from J, with 13 bases between. The CDR3 loop reads CASSPRFQTNTGELFF. The CDR3 DNA reads as TGTGCCAGTAGTCCCCGATTTCAGACGAACACCGGGGAGCTGTTTTTT.

This clone was picked up one time. The chain uses TRBV6-5 and TRBJ2-3; TRBD2 matches 10 bases. Germline CDR1 is MNHEY and CDR2 is SVGAGI. The V and J ends lost 5 bases and 2 bases, in that order; junction bases with no gene match: 4. The CDR3 consists of 15 residues. The CDR3: CASSSGGALTDTQYF. CDR3 nucleotide sequence: TGTGCCAGCAGTAGCGGGGGGGCCCTCACAGATACGCAGTATTTT.

The chain combines TRBV18 with TRBJ1-1, with D possibly being TRBD1 (5 bases). Germline V gene data show CDR1 as KGHSH and CDR2 as LQKENI. V shed 2 bases and J shed 3 bases, with 7 bases lying between them. The CDR3 has 13 residues. The CDR3 loop is CASSPDSDTEAFF. CDR3 in DNA: TGTGCCAGCTCACCAGACAGTGACACTGAAGCTTTCTTT.

The CDR3 reads CASRLTGRGWPQHF. CDR3 sequence (DNA): TGTGCCAGCAGACTAACAGGGAGGGGTTGGCCCCAGCATTTT. The J gene is TRBJ1-5, the V gene TRBV6-5; tentative D call: TRBD1 (6 bases). The CDR3 loop spans 14 amino acids. V was clipped by 6 bases and J by 9 bases, with 18 bases between them. CDR1 and CDR2 (germline): MNHEY, SVGAGI.

The chain carries TRBV6-1 and TRBJ1-5; 8 bases align to TRBD1. The CDR3 sequence is 15 residues long. Per the germline V gene, CDR1 is MNHNS and CDR2 is SASEGT. J was trimmed by 0 bases and V by 8 bases; bases with no gene match: 6. CDR3 in DNA: TGTGCCAGCGACAGGGGCCATTATAGCAATCAGCCCCAGCATTTT. Its translation: CASDRGHYSNQPQHF.

The gene calls are TRBV28 and TRBJ2-1; D gene unclear. V was clipped by 8 bases and J by 0 bases, with 8 bases between them. The germline V gene encodes CDR1 MDHEN and CDR2 SYDVKM. The CDR3 has 13 amino acids. In nucleotides, the CDR3 is TGTGCCAGCCTAAGGGACTCCTACAATGAGCAGTTCTTC. This gives the protein CASLRDSYNEQFF. Complete variable domain (other parts from reference TRBV28 and TRBJ2-1): DVKVTQSSRYLVKRTGEKVFLECVQDMDHENMFWYRQDPGLGLRLIYFSYDVKMKEKGDIPEGYSVSREKKERFSLILESASTNQTSMYLCASLRDSYNEQFFGPGTRLTVL.

A few counts support this clone. The chain joins TRBV7-2 to TRBJ2-3; TRBD2 matches at 10 bases. In germline, CDR1 is SGHTA, CDR2 FQGNSA. CDR3 size: 16 residues. V was clipped by 5 bases and J by 0 bases; unmatched bases: 5. The CDR3 DNA is TGTGCCAGCAGCAAACTAGCGGGGACTAGCACAGATACGCAGTATTTT. Translated: CASSKLAGTSTDTQYF.

The count of this clone is one. The chain recombines TRBV5-4 with TRBJ2-2; 14 bases are a match to TRBD2. In germline, CDR1 is SGHNT, CDR2 YYREEE (reference sequence). Unmatched junction bases numbered 8, after V lost 1 base and J lost 6 bases. The CDR3 covers 18 residues. The CDR3 is CASSLSRGTSGSAGELFF. For the CDR3, the DNA is TGTGCCAGCAGCTTGAGTAGAGGGACTAGCGGGAGTGCCGGGGAGCTGTTTTTT.

The chain couples TRBV19 to TRBJ2-7; maybe TRBD1 (6 bases). There are 13 residues in the CDR3. Deletions cut 5 bases from V and 2 bases from J, with 10 bases between. Germline CDR1 and CDR2: LNHDA and SQIVND (reference sequence). As DNA, the CDR3 is TGTGCCAGTAGTCTCAGGGGAGCCTACGAGCAGTACTTC. Encoded protein: CASSLRGAYEQYF.

The V call is TRBV7-3, the J call TRBJ2-2, with 8 bases lining up with TRBD2. The CDR3 contains 16 residues. The germline CDR1 and CDR2 sequences are SGHTA and FQGTGA. The J segment lost 1 base and the V segment lost 3 bases, leaving 4 bases of the junction unmatched. The CDR3, as DNA: TGTGCCAGCAGCTTCGGGCTAGCGGGGAACACCGGGGAGCTGTTTTTT. It specifies CASSFGLAGNTGELFF.

This chain joins TRBV6-5 and TRBJ2-5; possibly TRBD1 for D (6 bases). CDR1 is MNHEY, CDR2 SVGAGI, per germline. Trimming left V 3 bases short and J 2 bases short, with 10 bases between. This CDR3 is built from 14 residues. In nucleotides, the CDR3 is TGTGCCAGCAGTTATGTCGGACAGCAAGAGACCCAGTACTTC. Translation gives CASSYVGQQETQYF.

This chain joins TRBV30 and TRBJ2-1; no reliable D call. Germline values: CDR1 GTSNPN, CDR2 SVGIG (reference sequence). The CDR3 loop spans 15 amino acids. V lost 1 base to trimming and J lost 3 bases, with 13 bases between them. CDR3 coding DNA: TGTGCCTGGAGTGGAAGGAGACGGAACTACAATGAGCAGTTCTTC. Translated: CAWSGRRRNYNEQFF.

J is TRBJ1-4 and V is TRBV29-1; no firm D call. The CDR3 covers 12 residues. Germline CDR1 reads SQVTM; CDR2 reads ANQGSEA. The CDR3 spells CKGLATNEKLFF. As DNA, the CDR3 is TGCAAAGGCCTTGCAACTAATGAAAAACTGTTTTTT.

The rearrangement joins TRBV14 to TRBJ2-7; weak D call: TRBD2 (5 bases). V was trimmed by 3 bases and J by 2 bases, leaving 8 bases between them. This CDR3 has 13 residues. The germline gives CDR1 SGHDN, CDR2 FVKESK. CDR3 nucleotide sequence: TGTGCCAGCAGCCACAGCGGTACCTACGAGCAGTACTTC. It specifies CASSHSGTYEQYF.

The chain joins TRBV6-1 to TRBJ1-1; 7 bases are shared with TRBD1. V lost 6 bases, J lost 8 bases, and 9 bases stayed unmatched. Germline V gene lookup returns CDR1 MNHNS and CDR2 SASEGT. CDR3 size: 13 residues. In DNA, the CDR3 is TGTGCCAGCAGGCGGGGGGGGACAGAAGAAGCTTTCTTT. This sequence encodes CASRRGGTEEAFF.

The chain couples TRBV2 to TRBJ2-3; 8 bases agree with TRBD1. The ends lost 5 bases at V and 5 bases at J; junction bases unmatched: 12. Germline V gene lookup returns CDR1 SNHLY and CDR2 FYNNEI. The CDR3 covers 16 residues. This chain's CDR3 is CASSRQYGTGLDTQYF. DNA for the CDR3: TGTGCCAGCAGTAGACAATATGGGACAGGCCTAGATACGCAGTATTTT.

V gene TRBV29-1 combines with J gene TRBJ2-5, with a tentative D call TRBD1 (5 bases). V lost 3 bases and J lost 5, with 13 bases in between. CDR3 length equals 13 residues. Germline V gene lookup returns CDR1 SQVTM and CDR2 ANQGSEA. The CDR3 region is CSVEGRESETQYF. DNA for the CDR3: TGCAGCGTTGAGGGCAGGGAAAGCGAGACCCAGTACTTC.

This chain connects TRBV4-2 to TRBJ1-6; D is unresolved. This CDR3 comprises 17 residues. V was pared by 0 bases and J by 1 base, with 10 bases between. Germline V gene lookup returns CDR1 LGHNA and CDR2 YNFKEQ. CDR3 nucleotide sequence: TGTGCCAGCAGCCAAGATAAAGGGAGATCCTATAATTCACCCCTCCACTTT. This encodes CASSQDKGRSYNSPLHF.

This clone was observed a single time. The chain couples TRBV6-5 to TRBJ2-2, with a weak D call TRBD2 (6 bases). The germline V gene has CDR1 MNHEY and CDR2 SVGAGI. The CDR3 extends over 15 amino acids. V lost 2 bases to trimming and J lost 1 base, with 8 bases between them. The DNA of the CDR3 is TGTGCCAGCAGTTACGGAGCGGGGAACACCGGGGAGCTGTTTTTT. This codes for CASSYGAGNTGELFF.

This clone occurred once. The chain links TRBV2 to TRBJ2-7; TRBD1 agrees at 8 bases. Germline V gives CDR1 SNHLY, CDR2 FYNNEI. This CDR3 region has 15 residues. With 11 bases clipped from V and 7 bases from J, the junction kept 19 bases outside the gene matches. The CDR3 sequence is CARGDAAAGGREQYF. CDR3 in DNA: TGTGCCCGTGGAGACGCGGCTGCAGGGGGCCGAGAGCAGTACTTC.

V gene TRBV5-8 combines with J gene TRBJ2-5; D is unresolved. Per germline, CDR1 SGHTS and CDR2 YDEGEE. V lost 5 bases to trimming and J lost 1 base, with 12 bases between them. This CDR3 has 14 residues. CDR3 bases: TGTGCCAGCAGTTCCCCACGGACCCAAGAGACCCAGTACTTC. Protein: CASSSPRTQETQYF.

This clone is categorized as medium-sized (0.01 to 0.1%). This sequence joins TRBV30 and TRBJ2-7, with D hard to call. Germline V gene sequence: CDR1 GTSNPN, CDR2 SVGIG (reference sequence). Trimming left V 3 bases short and J 5 bases short, with 11 bases between. The CDR3 loop spans 12 amino acids. CDR3 residues: CAWSQTSDEQYF. The CDR3 nucleotides are TGTGCCTGGAGCCAAACGTCCGACGAGCAGTACTTC. Variable domain in full (rest from reference TRBV30 and TRBJ2-7): SQTIHQWPATLVQPVGSPLSLECTVEGTSNPNLYWYRQAAGRGLQLLFYSVGIGQISSEVPQNLSASRPQDRQFILSSKKLLLSDSGFYLCAWSQTSDEQYFGPGTRLTVT.

This chain connects TRBV6-5 to TRBJ1-1; D uncertain. The CDR3 totals 14 residues. V was pared by 8 bases and J by 3 bases, with 16 bases between. The germline CDR1 and CDR2 sequences are MNHEY and SVGAGI. The CDR3 DNA is TGTGCCAGCCGGATCGGGAGGCTGGACACTGAAGCTTTCTTT. This sequence encodes CASRIGRLDTEAFF.

The genes are TRBV5-4 and TRBJ2-1, with TRBD1 as a possible D gene (5 bases). The length of the CDR3 is 15 residues. Trimming pared 0 bases from V and 7 bases from J, leaving 14 bases between. Per the germline V gene, CDR1 is SGHNT and CDR2 is YYREEE (reference sequence). CDR3 bases: TGTGCCAGCAGCTTGGGGAGCCAGGGATTTAATGAGCAGTTCTTC. This gives the protein CASSLGSQGFNEQFF.